The sequence of this T cell receptor beta chain was determined in a study of T cells after posttransplantation cyclophosphamide. Study outcomes and limitations: Recipient CMV seropositivity and CMV reactivation strongly tracked TRB clonality. Later post-transplant blood repertoires were often dominated by donor CD8+ memory clones. Tissue-infiltrating T cells from skin or gut overlapped little with blood T cells.

Treatment was busulfan-fludarabine conditioning, a marrow graft, and cyclophosphamide on days +3 and +4. Here immunoSEQ multiplex PCR was the method, and the copy in TCRdb shows in-frame clones only, minus some. The sample comprises 23,000 or so clones, roughly nine tenths of which are singletons, and around 10% rests with the top ten. V gave up 1 base and J gave up 7 bases, with 11 bases separating them. CDR3 length: 14 residues. In germline, CDR1 is MGHRA, CDR2 YSYEKL. Regarding this clone: Antigen unknown.

The sequence was collected from a female patient between 30 and 40 years old who received an allogeneic stem cell transplant from an unrelated donor, was CMV-positive, and had no GVHD. Some T cells here may be from the graft donor. This sequence joins TRBV4-1 and TRBJ1-5; D uncertain. The source was PBMCs, collected after allogeneic stem cell transplant with posttransplant cyclophosphamide. CDR3 sequence: CASSQVEGGQPQHF. The CDR3 nucleotides are TGCGCCAGCAGCCAAGTGGAGGGTGGCCAGCCCCAGCATTTT.